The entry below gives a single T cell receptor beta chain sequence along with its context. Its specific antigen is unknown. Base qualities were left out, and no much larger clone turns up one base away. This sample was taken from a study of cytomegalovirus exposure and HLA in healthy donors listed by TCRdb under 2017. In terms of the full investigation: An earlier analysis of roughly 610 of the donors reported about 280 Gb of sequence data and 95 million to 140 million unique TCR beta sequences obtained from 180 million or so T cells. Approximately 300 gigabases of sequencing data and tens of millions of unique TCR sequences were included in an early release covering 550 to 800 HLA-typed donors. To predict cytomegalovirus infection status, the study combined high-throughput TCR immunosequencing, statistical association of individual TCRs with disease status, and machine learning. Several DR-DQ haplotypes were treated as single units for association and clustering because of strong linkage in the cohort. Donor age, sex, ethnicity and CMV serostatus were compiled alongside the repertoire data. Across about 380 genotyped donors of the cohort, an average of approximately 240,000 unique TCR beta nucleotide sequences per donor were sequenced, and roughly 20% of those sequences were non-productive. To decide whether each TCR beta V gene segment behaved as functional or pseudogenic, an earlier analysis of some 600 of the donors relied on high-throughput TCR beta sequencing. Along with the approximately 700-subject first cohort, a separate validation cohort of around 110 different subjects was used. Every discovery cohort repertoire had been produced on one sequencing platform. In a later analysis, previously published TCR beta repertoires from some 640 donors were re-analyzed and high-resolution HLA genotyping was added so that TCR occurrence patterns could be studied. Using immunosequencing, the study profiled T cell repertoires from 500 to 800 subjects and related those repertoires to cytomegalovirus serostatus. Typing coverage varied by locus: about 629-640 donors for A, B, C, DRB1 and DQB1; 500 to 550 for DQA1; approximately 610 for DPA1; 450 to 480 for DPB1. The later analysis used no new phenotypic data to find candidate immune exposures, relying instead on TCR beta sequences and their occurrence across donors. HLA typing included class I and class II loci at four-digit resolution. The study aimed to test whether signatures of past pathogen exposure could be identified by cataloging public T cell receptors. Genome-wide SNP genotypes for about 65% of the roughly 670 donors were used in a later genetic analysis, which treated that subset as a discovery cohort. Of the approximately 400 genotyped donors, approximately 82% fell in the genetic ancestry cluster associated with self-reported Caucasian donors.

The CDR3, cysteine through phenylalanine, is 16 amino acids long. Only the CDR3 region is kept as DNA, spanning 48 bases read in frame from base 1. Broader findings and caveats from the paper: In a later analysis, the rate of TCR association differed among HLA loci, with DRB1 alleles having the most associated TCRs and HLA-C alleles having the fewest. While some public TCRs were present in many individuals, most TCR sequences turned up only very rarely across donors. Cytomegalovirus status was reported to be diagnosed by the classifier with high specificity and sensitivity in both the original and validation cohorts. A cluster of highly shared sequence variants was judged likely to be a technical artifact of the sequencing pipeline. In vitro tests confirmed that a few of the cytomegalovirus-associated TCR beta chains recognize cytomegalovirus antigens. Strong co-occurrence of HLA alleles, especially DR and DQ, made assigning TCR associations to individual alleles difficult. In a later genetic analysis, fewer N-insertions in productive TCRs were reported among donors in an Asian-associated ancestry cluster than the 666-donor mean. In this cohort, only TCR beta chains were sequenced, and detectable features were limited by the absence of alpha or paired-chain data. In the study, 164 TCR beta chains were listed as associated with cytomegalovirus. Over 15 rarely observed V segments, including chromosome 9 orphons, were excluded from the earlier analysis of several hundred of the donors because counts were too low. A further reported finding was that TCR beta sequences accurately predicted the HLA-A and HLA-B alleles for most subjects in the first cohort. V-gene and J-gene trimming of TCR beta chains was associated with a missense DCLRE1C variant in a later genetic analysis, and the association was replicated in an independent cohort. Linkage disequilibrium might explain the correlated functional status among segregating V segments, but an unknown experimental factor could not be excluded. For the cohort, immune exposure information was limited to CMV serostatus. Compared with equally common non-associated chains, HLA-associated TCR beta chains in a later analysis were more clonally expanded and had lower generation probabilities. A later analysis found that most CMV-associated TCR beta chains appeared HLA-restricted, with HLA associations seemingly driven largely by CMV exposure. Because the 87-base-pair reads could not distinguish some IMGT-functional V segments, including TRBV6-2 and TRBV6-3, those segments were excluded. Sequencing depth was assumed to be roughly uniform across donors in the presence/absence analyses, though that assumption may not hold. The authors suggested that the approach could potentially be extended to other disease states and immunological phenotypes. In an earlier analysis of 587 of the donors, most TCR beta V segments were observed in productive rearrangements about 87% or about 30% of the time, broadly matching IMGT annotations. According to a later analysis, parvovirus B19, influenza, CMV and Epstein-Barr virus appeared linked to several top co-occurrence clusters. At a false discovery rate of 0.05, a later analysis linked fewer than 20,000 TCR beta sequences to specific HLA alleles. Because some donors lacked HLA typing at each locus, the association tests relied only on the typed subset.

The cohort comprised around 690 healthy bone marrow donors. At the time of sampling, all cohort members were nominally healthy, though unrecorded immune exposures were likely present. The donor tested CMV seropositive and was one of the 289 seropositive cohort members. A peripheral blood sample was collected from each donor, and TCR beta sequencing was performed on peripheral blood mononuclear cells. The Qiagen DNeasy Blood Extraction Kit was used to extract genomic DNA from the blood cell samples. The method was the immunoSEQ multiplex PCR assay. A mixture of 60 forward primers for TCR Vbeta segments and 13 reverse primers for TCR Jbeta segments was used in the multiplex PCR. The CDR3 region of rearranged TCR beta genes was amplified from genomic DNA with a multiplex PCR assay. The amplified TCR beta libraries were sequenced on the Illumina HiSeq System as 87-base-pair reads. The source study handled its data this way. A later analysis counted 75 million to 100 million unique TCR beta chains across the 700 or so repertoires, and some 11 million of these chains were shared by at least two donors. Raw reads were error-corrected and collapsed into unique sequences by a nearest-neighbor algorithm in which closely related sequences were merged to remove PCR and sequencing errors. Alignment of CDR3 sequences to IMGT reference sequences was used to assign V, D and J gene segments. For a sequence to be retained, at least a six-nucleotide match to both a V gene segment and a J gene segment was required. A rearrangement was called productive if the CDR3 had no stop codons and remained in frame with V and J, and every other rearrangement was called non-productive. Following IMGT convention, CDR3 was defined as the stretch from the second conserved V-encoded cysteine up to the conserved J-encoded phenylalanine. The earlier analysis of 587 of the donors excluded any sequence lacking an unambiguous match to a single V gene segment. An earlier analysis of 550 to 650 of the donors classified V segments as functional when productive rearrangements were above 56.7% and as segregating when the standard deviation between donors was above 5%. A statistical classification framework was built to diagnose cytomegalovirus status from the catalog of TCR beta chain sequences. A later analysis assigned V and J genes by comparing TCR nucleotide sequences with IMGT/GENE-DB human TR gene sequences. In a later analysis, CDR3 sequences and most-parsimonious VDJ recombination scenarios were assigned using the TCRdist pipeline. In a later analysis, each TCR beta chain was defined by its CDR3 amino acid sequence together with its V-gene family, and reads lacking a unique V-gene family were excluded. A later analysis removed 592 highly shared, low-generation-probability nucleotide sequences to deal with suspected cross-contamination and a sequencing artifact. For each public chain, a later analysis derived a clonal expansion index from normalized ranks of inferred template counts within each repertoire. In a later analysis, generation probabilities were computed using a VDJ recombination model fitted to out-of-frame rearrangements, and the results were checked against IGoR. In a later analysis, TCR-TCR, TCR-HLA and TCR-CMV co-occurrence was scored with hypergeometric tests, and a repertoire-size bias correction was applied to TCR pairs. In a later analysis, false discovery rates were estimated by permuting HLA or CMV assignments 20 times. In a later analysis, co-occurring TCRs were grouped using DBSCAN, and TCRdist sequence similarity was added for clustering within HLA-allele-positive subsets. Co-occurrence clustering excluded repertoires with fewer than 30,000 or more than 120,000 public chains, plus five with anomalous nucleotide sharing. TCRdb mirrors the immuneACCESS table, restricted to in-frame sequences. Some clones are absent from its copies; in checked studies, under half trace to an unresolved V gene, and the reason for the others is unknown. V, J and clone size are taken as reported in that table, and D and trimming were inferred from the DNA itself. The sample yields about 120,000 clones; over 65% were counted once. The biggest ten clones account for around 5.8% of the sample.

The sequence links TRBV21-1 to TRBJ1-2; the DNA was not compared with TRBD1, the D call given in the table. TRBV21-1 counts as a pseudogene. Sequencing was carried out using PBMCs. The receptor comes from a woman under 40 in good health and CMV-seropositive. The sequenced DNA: TGTGCCAGCAGCAAAGGGACAGGGGGCTCGTACTATGGCTACACCTTC. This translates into CASSKGTGGSYYGYTF.